One and the same sample provided the 8 T cell receptor beta chains below, sequenced in a study of T cell clones after liver transplantation. Assay: immunoSEQ multiplex PCR; the TCRdb copy retains only in-frame clones and omits some. This sample yields about 15,000 clones, of which around 82% are seen a single time; roughly 30% belongs to the top ten. The sample was CD8+ T cells from blood, taken around 44 months after liver transplant. The receptor source for this set is a human patient who received a liver transplant. Some T cells may be provided by the graft donor.

The rearrangement uses TRBV9 and TRBJ2-5, with 8 bases fitting TRBD2. CDR3 size: 13 residues. CDR1 and CDR2 from the germline V gene are SGDLS and YYNGEE. J gave up 3 bases and V 4 bases, and 2 bases lay outside the gene matches. CDR3 amino acids: CASSRSGKETQYF. CDR3 sequence (DNA): TGTGCCAGCAGCCGTAGCGGGAAAGAGACCCAGTACTTC.

The chain links TRBV6-5 to TRBJ1-5; a possible D gene is TRBD1 (5 bases). Between the trimmed V and J ends, which lost 5 bases and 6 bases, there was a span of 11 bases. The germline V gene encodes CDR1 MNHEY and CDR2 SVGAGI. The CDR3 consists of 13 residues. DNA of the CDR3: TGTGCCAGCAGTCCCGGGGGGGTTCAGCCCCAGCATTTT. Translated, it gives CASSPGGVQPQHF.

The J gene is TRBJ2-1, the V gene TRBV2; 7 bases are a match to TRBD1. V shed 7 bases, J shed 6 bases, and the junction held 12 bases outside the gene matches. CDR1 is SNHLY, CDR2 FYNNEI, per germline. The CDR3 length is 15 residues. CDR3 region: CASIWTGGTGNEQFF. Here the CDR3 DNA reads TGTGCCAGCATTTGGACAGGAGGAACAGGCAATGAGCAGTTCTTC.

V and J are TRBV27 and TRBJ2-1; no reliable D call. V lost 7 bases to trimming and J lost 12 bases, with 25 bases between them. Germline CDR1 reads MNHEY; CDR2 reads SMNVEV (reference sequence). There are 15 residues in the CDR3. CDR3 residues: CASNAVSGKRMGQFF. CDR3 coding DNA: TGTGCCAGCAATGCGGTCTCGGGCAAAAGGATGGGGCAGTTCTTC.

The chain carries TRBV27 and TRBJ2-3, with D possibly TRBD1 on 5 matching bases. The CDR3 loop spans 14 amino acids. Trimming took 1 base from V and 2 from J, leaving 7 bases between them. Germline lookup yields CDR1 MNHEY and CDR2 SMNVEV (reference sequence). DNA for the CDR3: TGTGCCAGCAGTTTATGGGGCATCACAGATACGCAGTATTTT. It specifies CASSLWGITDTQYF.

The chain recombines TRBV6-5 with TRBJ2-5, with a tentative D call TRBD2 (6 bases). CDR1 MNHEY and CDR2 SVGAGI come from the germline V gene. V dropped 7 bases and J dropped 2 bases, with 14 bases sitting between them. The length of the CDR3 is 14 residues. The CDR3 protein is CASTTGTFQETQYF. DNA for the CDR3: TGTGCCAGCACCACCGGGACTTTTCAAGAGACCCAGTACTTC.

This clone was observed a single time. The chain has TRBV2 and TRBJ2-7; the D gene is possibly TRBD2 (6 bases). The CDR3 contains 11 residues. Germline V gives CDR1 SNHLY, CDR2 FYNNEI. Trimming removed 7 bases from V and 3 bases from J, with 7 bases in between. DNA for the CDR3: TGTGCCAGCAAGGACTACTACGAGCAGTACTTC. It codes for CASKDYYEQYF.

This chain links TRBV7-9 with TRBJ1-2, with 7 bases that match TRBD1. V trimming: 11 bases; J trimming: 1 base; junction bases outside the gene matches: 7. Germline V gene lookup returns CDR1 SEHNR and CDR2 FQNEAQ (reference sequence). The CDR3 extends over 13 amino acids. CDR3 nucleotide sequence: TGTGCCGGCCGGGACAGATTTAACTATGGCTACACCTTC. It encodes CAGRDRFNYGYTF.